The sequence of this T cell receptor (beta chain) was determined in a study of T cells in localized non-small cell lung cancer. Overall study findings and caveats: Because researchers sequenced only one region of the tumor, heterogeneity is still possible. Highest T cell clonality was seen in uninvolved adjacent lung, surpassing that measured in tumor. Adjacent lung was found to contain a median about 60 of the top 100 tumor clones.

Germline loops: CDR1 SNHLY, CDR2 FYNNEI. The V gene lost 9 bases and the J gene lost 0 bases, with 13 bases spanning the gap. The length of the CDR3 is 14 residues. Points on this clone: As yet, its antigen is unknown.

Method: immunoSEQ multiplex PCR; TCRdb's copy keeps in-frame clones and lacks some. The table has 30,000 to 35,000 clones, about nine tenths seen once. The V call is TRBV2, the J call TRBJ2-3; D is unclear. Specimen: peripheral blood, collected before any cancer treatment. The origin of this receptor is a female donor older than 55 with stage I lung adenocarcinoma. The CDR3 nucleotides are TGTGCCAGTAAGGGTAGGGTGAGCACAGATACGCAGTATTTT. This encodes CASKGRVSTDTQYF.